This T cell receptor (beta chain) came from a study of T cell repertoires in cytomegalovirus infection. Looking at the study overall: Recently identified HLA-C-restricted CMV epitopes were used, and well-studied HLA-B-restricted CMV epitopes were used as well. Through public TCR beta signatures, both CMV infection and matching HLA type were indicated. General study results and limits: Dominant in the ex vivo response were TCR beta clonotypes restricted by HLA-C and specific for CMV.

Comment on this clonotype: Its target is unknown.

TCRdb passed the reads through MiXCR, listing each CDR3 protein once. This sample has nearly 700,000 distinct CDR3 sequences, with roughly 36% found just once. Germline CDR1 and CDR2: MNHEY and SVGEGT. With V trimmed by 5 bases and J by 8 bases, 10 bases remained unmatched. CDR3 length: 17 amino acids. The rearrangement links TRBV6-2 or TRBV6-3 to TRBJ2-1, with TRBD2 matching 15 bases. The clonotype was recovered from a human donor in good health (CMV status not recorded). Some clones in this sample may be carry-over from other donors' samples. Sequenced here: cultured PBMCs, sampled from culture after CMV antigen stimulation. The CDR3 DNA is TGTGCCAGCAGTCCACAGGGACTAGCGGGAGGCAAGGATGAGCAGTTCTTC. Amino acid sequence: CASSPQGLAGGKDEQFF.